The source of this T cell receptor beta chain is a study of blood T cells in healthy people across ages. Ten or more counts support this clonotype. Its antigen is not identified. The study's findings and limits: Donors of long life had a larger count of naive CD4+ cells and greater diversity than aged donors.

The use of a sample-barcoded 5' primer and a J-beta primer mix characterized a second PCR of roughly 6 to 11 cycles. Each cDNA molecule was tagged by a template-switch adaptor that had 12 random nucleotides. One entry per CDR3 protein results from TCRdb running MiXCR on the 5' RACE reads. The sample records approximately 1,700,000 distinct CDR3 sequences, 30% to 40% being singletons. The TCR comes from a human donor in good health. What was sequenced was blood.

The CDR3 loop is CASSPRTSGGYEQYF. The CDR3 DNA follows: TGTGCCAGCAGCCCCAGGACTAGCGGGGGCTACGAGCAGTACTTC. The rearrangement uses TRBV7-2 and TRBJ2-7; 13 positions match TRBD2. V was clipped by 5 bases and J by 3 bases; unmatched bases: 4. This CDR3 has 15 amino acids. In germline, CDR1 is SGHTA, CDR2 FQGNSA.